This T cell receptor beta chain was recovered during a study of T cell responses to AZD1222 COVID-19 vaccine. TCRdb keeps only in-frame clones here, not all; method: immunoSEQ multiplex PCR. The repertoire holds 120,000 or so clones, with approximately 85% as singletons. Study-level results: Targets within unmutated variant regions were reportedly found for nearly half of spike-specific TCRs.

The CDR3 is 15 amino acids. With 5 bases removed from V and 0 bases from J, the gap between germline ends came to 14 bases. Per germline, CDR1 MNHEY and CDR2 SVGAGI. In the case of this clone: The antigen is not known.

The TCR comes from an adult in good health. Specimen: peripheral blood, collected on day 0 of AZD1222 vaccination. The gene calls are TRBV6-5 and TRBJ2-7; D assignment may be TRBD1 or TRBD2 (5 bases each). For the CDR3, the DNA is TGTGCCAGCAGTCGCAGCCGGGACGGCTCCTACGAGCAGTACTTC. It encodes CASSRSRDGSYEQYF.